This T cell receptor (beta chain) was captured by sequencing in a study of CD8 T cells in Susac syndrome. Study conclusions and caveats: As the study acknowledged, the number of individuals in its TCR sequencing and HLA analysis was relatively small.

RNA in amounts of roughly 0.5 to 1 ug was reverse transcribed with random hexamers. A multiplex approach, immunoSEQ multiplex PCR, amplified TCR beta CDR3 across 54 Vbeta and 13 Jbeta. Via MiXCR, TCRdb re-called the immunoSEQ multiplex PCR reads, giving one row per CDR3 protein. The table lists 140,000 to 150,000 distinct CDR3 sequences, approximately 94% of them singletons. Comments on this clonotype: The antigen is undetermined.

The authors carried out high-throughput sequencing of TCR beta. They applied it to CD8+ and CD4+ T cells obtained from blood. TEMRA cells were enriched by FACS, while CD8+ and CD4+ T cells were obtained through a negative isolation that was performed magnetically. The length of the CDR3 is 15 residues. The germline CDR1 and CDR2 sequences are KGHDR and SFDVKD. Trimming cost V 5 bases and J 1 base; bases outside gene matches: 1. The sequencing sample was made of CD4+ T cells from PBMCs. The clonotype was recovered from a human donor in good health. The chain joins TRBV24-1 to TRBJ2-2; 9 nucleotides match TRBD1. The CDR3 coding sequence is TGTGCCACCAGTGTGACAGGGGGGAACACCGGGGAGCTGTTTTTT. Its protein product is CATSVTGGNTGELFF.